This note documents a single TCR beta chain sequence. CDR3 size: 15 residues. From germline, CDR1 is DFQATT and CDR2 SNEGSKA (reference sequence). V was pared by 3 bases and J by 6 bases, with 9 bases of the junction left unmatched. This record comes from a study of blood T cell repertoires in COVID-19. Study summary: Whether acute or convalescent, the COVID-19 samples came from the United States, Italy and Spain. Nucleic acid was either cDNA or gDNA, and it came from T cells, B-cell-depleted T cells, or PBMCs.

The authors' processing: The assay estimated nucleated cells by amplifying reference gene primers. Generated by immunoSEQ multiplex PCR, the TCRdb table keeps only in-frame clones and is missing some. The V and J calls and clone size were taken over from that table, and D and trimming were inferred from the DNA. The table records around 130,000 clones, roughly 86% of them present only once. Sequenced: peripheral blood. This TCR derives from a human donor in a cohort sampled during active COVID-19. The J gene is TRBJ2-1, the V gene TRBV20-1, with 9 bases fitting TRBD1. The chain's CDR3 is CSASHGTGNGNEQFF. CDR3 bases: TGCAGTGCTAGTCACGGGACAGGGAATGGCAATGAGCAGTTCTTC.